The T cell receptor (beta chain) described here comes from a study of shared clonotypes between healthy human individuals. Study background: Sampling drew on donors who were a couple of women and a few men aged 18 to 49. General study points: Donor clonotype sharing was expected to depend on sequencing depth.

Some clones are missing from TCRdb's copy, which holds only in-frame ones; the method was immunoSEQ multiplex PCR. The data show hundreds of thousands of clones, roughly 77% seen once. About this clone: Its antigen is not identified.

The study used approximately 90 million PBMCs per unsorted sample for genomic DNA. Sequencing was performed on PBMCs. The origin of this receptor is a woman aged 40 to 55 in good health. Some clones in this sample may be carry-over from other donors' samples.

The CDR3: CASSPSTSGGTDTQYF. The CDR3 bases are TGTGCCAGCAGCCCCTCGACTAGCGGGGGCACAGATACGCAGTATTTT. The rearrangement links TRBV9 to TRBJ2-3; 11 bases match TRBD2. This CDR3 has 16 amino acids. Unmatched junction bases numbered 5, after V lost 4 bases and J lost 1 base. Germline V lookup: CDR1 SGDLS, CDR2 YYNGEE.